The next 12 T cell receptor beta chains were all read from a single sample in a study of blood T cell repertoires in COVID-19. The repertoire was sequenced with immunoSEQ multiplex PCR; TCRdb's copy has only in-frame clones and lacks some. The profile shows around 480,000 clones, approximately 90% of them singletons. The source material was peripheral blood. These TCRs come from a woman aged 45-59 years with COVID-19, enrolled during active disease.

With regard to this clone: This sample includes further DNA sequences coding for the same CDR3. CDR3 nucleotide sequence: TGCAGCGTTGGGACCGGGGGGACTGAAGCTTTCTTT. This encodes CSVGTGGTEAFF. The chain employs TRBV29-1 and TRBJ1-1, with a tentative D call TRBD1 (5 bases). The length of the CDR3 is 12 residues. Between the trimmed V and J ends, which lost 4 bases and 5 bases, there was a span of 11 bases. CDR1 is SQVTM, CDR2 ANQGSEA, per germline.

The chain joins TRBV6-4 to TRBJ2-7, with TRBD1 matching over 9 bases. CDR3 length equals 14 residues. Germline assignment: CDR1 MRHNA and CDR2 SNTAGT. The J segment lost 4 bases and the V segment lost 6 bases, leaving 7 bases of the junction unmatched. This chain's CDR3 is CASSPGTGRYEQYF. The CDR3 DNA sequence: TGTGCCAGCAGCCCCGGGACAGGGAGGTACGAGCAGTACTTC.

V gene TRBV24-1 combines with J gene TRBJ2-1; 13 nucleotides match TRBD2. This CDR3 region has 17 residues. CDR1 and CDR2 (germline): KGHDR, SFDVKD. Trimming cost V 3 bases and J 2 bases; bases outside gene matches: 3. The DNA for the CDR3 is TGTGCCACCAGTGATCCACTAGCGGGGGGGCCCTACAATGAGCAGTTCTTC. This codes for CATSDPLAGGPYNEQFF.

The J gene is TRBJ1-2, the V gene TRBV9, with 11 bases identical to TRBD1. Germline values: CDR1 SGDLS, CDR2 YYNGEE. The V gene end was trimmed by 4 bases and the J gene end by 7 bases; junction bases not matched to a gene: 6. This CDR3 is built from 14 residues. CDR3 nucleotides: TGTGCCAGCAGCCGCGGACAGGGGGCTGCTGGCTACACCTTC. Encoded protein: CASSRGQGAAGYTF.

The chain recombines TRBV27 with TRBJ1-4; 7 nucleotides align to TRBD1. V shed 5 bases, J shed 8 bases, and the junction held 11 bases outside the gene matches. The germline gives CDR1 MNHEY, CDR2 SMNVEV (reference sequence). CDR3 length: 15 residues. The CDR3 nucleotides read TGTGCCAGCAGTCCACGGACAGGATCAACGGAAAAACTGTTTTTT. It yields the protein CASSPRTGSTEKLFF. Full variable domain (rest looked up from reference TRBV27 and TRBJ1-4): EAQVTQNPRYLITVTGKKLTVTCSQNMNHEYMSWYRQDPGLGLRQIYYSMNVEVTDKGDVPEGYKVSRKEKRNFPLILESPSPNQTSLYFCASSPRTGSTEKLFFGSGTQLSVL.

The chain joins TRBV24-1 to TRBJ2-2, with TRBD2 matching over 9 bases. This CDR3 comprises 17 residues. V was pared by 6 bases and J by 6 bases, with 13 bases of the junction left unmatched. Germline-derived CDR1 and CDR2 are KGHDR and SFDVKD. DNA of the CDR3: TGTGCCACCAGTCCCCCAGCGGGGGGACATGTCGCCGGGGAGCTGTTTTTT. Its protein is CATSPPAGGHVAGELFF.

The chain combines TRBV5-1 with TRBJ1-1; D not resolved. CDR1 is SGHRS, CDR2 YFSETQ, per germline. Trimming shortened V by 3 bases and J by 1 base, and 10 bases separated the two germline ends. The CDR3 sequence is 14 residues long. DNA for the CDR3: TGCGCCAGCAGCTGGGCAACAGAGAACACTGAAGCTTTCTTT. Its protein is CASSWATENTEAFF. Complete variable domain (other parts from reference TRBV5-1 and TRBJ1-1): KAGVTQTPRYLIKTRGQQVTLSCSPISGHRSVSWYQQTPGQGLQFLFEYFSETQRNKGNFPGRFSGRQFSNSRSEMNVSTLELGDSALYLCASSWATENTEAFFGQGTRLTVV.

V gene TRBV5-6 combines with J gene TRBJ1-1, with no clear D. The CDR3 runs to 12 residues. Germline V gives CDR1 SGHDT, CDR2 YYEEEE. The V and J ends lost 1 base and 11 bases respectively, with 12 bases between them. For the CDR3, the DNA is TGTGCCAGCAGCTTGCTGGGAGAGGTGGCTTTCTTT. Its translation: CASSLLGEVAFF.

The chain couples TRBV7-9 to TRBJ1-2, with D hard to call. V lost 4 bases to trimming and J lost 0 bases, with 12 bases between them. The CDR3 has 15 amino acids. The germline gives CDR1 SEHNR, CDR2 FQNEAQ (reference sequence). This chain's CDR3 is CASSSSGKANYGYTF. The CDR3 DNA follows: TGTGCCAGCAGCTCTTCAGGAAAGGCTAACTATGGCTACACCTTC.

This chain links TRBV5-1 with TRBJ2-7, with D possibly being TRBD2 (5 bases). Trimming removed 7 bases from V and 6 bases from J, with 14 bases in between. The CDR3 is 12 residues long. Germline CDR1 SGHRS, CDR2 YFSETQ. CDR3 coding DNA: TGCGCCAGCCAGGCAGAGGGTACCGAGCAGTACTTC. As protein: CASQAEGTEQYF.

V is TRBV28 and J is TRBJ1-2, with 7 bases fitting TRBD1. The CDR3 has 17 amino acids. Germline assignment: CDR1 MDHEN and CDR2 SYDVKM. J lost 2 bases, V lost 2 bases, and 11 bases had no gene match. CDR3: CASSLRGPVQENYGYTF. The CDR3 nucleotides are TGTGCCAGCAGTTTAAGGGGGCCTGTGCAGGAAAACTATGGCTACACCTTC.

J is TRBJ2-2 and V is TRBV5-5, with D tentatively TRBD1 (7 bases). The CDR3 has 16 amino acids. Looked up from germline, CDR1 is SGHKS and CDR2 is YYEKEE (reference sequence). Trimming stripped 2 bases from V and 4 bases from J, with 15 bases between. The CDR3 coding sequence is TGTGCCAGCAGCTTCCGACAGGGAGGCGGCACCGGGGAGCTGTTTTTT. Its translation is CASSFRQGGGTGELFF. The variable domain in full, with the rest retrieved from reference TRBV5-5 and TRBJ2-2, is DAGVTQSPTHLIKTRGQQVTLRCSPISGHKSVSWYQQVLGQGPQFIFQYYEKEERGRGNFPDRFSARQFPNYSSELNVNALLLGDSALYLCASSFRQGGGTGELFFGEGSRLTVL.